This entry lists 18 T cell receptor beta chains sequenced from one sample in a study of T cell responses to AZD1222 COVID-19 vaccine. Profiled with immunoSEQ multiplex PCR; TCRdb holds only in-frame clones, not every one. The sample has 200,000 to 250,000 clones, approximately 94% seen once. This material consisted of peripheral blood, taken on day 0 of MenACWY control vaccination. These receptors came from an adult in good health.

The J gene is TRBJ1-3, the V gene TRBV7-2, with D possibly TRBD1 on 5 matching bases. Germline V gene data show CDR1 as SGHTA and CDR2 as FQGNSA. The CDR3 is 15 residues long. V was shortened by 5 bases and J by 0 bases, with 11 bases between the two germline ends. For the CDR3, the DNA is TGTGCCAGCAGCCCAACAGGATACTCTGGAAACACCATATATTTT. Translating it yields CASSPTGYSGNTIYF.

The chain recombines TRBV4-3 with TRBJ2-7; D is possibly TRBD2 (6 bases). Germline V CDR1 and CDR2: LGHNA, YSLEER. Trimming removed 2 bases at V and 4 bases at J, with 9 bases between. The CDR3 loop spans 13 amino acids. The CDR3 DNA sequence: TGCGCCAGCAGCCAACGGAGGGATTACGAGCAGTACTTC. It yields the protein CASSQRRDYEQYF.

The chain employs TRBV10-3 and TRBJ1-4; D might be TRBD1 (5 bases). Germline V gene data show CDR1 as ENHRY and CDR2 as SYGVKD. The CDR3 covers 13 residues. V was trimmed by 6 bases and J by 8 bases, leaving 13 bases between them. The CDR3 bases are TGTGCCATCAGGGCCGACCGGGGGGAAAAACTGTTTTTT. Its translation is CAIRADRGEKLFF.

The chain combines TRBV3-1 (or the pseudogene TRBV3-2) with TRBJ1-1; no clear D gene. Germline-derived CDR1 and CDR2 are LGHDT and YNNKEL (reference sequence). The germline V and J ends were trimmed by 4 bases and 5 bases, with 8 bases remaining between them. The length of the CDR3 is 12 residues. The DNA of the CDR3 is TGTGCCAGCAGCCTGGCGGGGACTGAAGCTTTCTTT. This encodes CASSLAGTEAFF.

In DNA form, the CDR3 reads TGTGCCAGCAGCTTGGGCGTTTGGGAGGAAGAGACCCAGTACTTC. Its translation is CASSLGVWEEETQYF. The V call is TRBV5-4, the J call TRBJ2-5, with D perhaps matching TRBD2 (6 bases). The CDR3 is made up of 15 amino acids. Trimming cost V 0 bases and J 3 bases, with 12 bases left between them. Germline-derived CDR1 and CDR2 are SGHNT and YYREEE (reference sequence). The variable domain in full, completed from reference TRBV5-4 and TRBJ2-5, reads ETGVTQSPTHLIKTRGQQVTLRCSSQSGHNTVSWYQQALGQGPQFIFQYYREEENGRGNFPPRFSGLQFPNYSSELNVNALELDDSALYLCASSLGVWEEETQYFGPGTRLLVL.

The V and J genes are TRBV4-1 and TRBJ1-3; 8 bases align to TRBD1. The CDR3 is 18 amino acids. Germline V lookup: CDR1 MGHRA, CDR2 YSYEKL. After removal of 0 bases from V and 2 bases from J, the junction contained 9 bases not matched to a gene. The CDR3 reads CASSQDLQGARPGNTIYF. The CDR3 nucleotides are TGCGCCAGCAGCCAAGATCTTCAGGGGGCTCGTCCTGGAAACACCATATATTTT.

The CDR3 nucleotides are TGTGCCAGCAGCTCCCGGGTAATAACAGGGGGCCGCTATGGCTACACCTTC. Protein sequence: CASSSRVITGGRYGYTF. The rearrangement links TRBV7-2 to TRBJ1-2, with 9 bases matching TRBD1. Per germline, CDR1 SGHTA and CDR2 FQGNSA. J was trimmed by 4 bases and V by 4 bases; bases with no gene match: 13. This CDR3 has 17 residues.

V and J are TRBV28 and TRBJ1-6; 10 bases align to TRBD1. The CDR3 covers 20 residues. V gave up 5 bases and J gave up 2 bases; unmatched junction bases: 15. Per the germline V gene, CDR1 is MDHEN and CDR2 is SYDVKM. CDR3 in DNA: TGTGCCAGCAGTACCTTATGGCGGGATGGGACAGGGGCCTATAATTCACCCCTCCACTTT. Protein product: CASSTLWRDGTGAYNSPLHF.

The chain has TRBV2 and TRBJ1-5; D is perhaps TRBD1 (6 bases). The CDR3 is made up of 13 amino acids. V lost 4 bases, J lost 3 bases, and 7 bases lay in between. Per the germline V gene, CDR1 is SNHLY and CDR2 is FYNNEI. The CDR3 DNA follows: TGTGCCAGCAGTGCAGGGGCCAATCAGCCCCAGCATTTT. It encodes CASSAGANQPQHF.

The table lists this clone with a count of one. This chain uses TRBV7-3 with TRBJ1-3; no clear D. V was clipped by 5 bases and J by 5 bases, with 10 bases between them. The CDR3 sequence is 13 residues long. Per germline, CDR1 SGHTA and CDR2 FQGTGA. The CDR3 DNA reads TGTGCCAGCAGCCTCACATTGCGAAACACCATATATTTT. Translation: CASSLTLRNTIYF.

The rearrangement uses TRBV21-1 and TRBJ2-5; the table's D call, TRBD2, was not checked against the DNA. TRBV21-1 is a pseudogene. CDR3 length: 17 amino acids. CDR3 DNA sequence: TGTGCCAGCAGCAATGGGAGGAGGACTAGCGCGCAGGAGACCCAGTACTTC. Residues: CASSNGRRTSAQETQYF.

The V call is TRBV5-5, the J call TRBJ1-1; D may be TRBD1 (5 bases). The CDR3 is 16 amino acids. V lost 4 bases, J lost 3 bases, and 19 bases lay in between. CDR1 and CDR2 from the germline V gene are SGHKS and YYEKEE (reference sequence). DNA of the CDR3: TGTGCCAGCAGCCCGAGGGGCCTTAGGGATTACACTGAAGCTTTCTTT. Translated: CASSPRGLRDYTEAFF.

This clone was detected a few times. The V and J genes are TRBV10-3 and TRBJ1-4; D remains unclear. This CDR3 comprises 14 residues. V lost 4 bases and J 2 bases, leaving 8 bases between the germline ends. Germline values: CDR1 ENHRY, CDR2 SYGVKD. The CDR3 DNA sequence: TGTGCCATCAGTGTGGCGGGCACTAATGAAAAACTGTTTTTT. Translation gives CAISVAGTNEKLFF.

This sequence joins TRBV6-1 and TRBJ1-3; possibly TRBD1 for D (5 bases). The V end was cut by 6 bases, the J end by 2 bases, with 11 bases between. Germline values: CDR1 MNHNS, CDR2 SASEGT. This CDR3 contains 14 residues. CDR3 coding DNA: TGTGCCAGCAGCGCCTCGGGGGCTGGAAACACCATATATTTT. Protein: CASSASGAGNTIYF.

This clone is a singleton in its sample. The chain uses TRBV5-1 and TRBJ1-3; D ambiguous. Germline CDR1 SGHRS, CDR2 YFSETQ. This CDR3 region has 15 residues. V lost 0 bases, J lost 1 base, and 8 bases lay in between. CDR3 sequence: CASSLGQRSGNTIYF. The DNA of the CDR3 is TGCGCCAGCAGCTTGGGACAACGGTCTGGAAACACCATATATTTT.

The V gene is TRBV7-2, the J gene TRBJ1-3, with no clear D. The CDR3 length is 17 residues. Germline values: CDR1 SGHTA, CDR2 FQGNSA. Trimming stripped 1 base from V and 0 bases from J, with 13 bases between. CDR3 coding DNA: TGTGCCAGCAGCTTAGTTGGGGTGAGCCGCTCTGGAAACACCATATATTTT. It specifies CASSLVGVSRSGNTIYF.

The gene calls are TRBV5-5 and TRBJ2-7, with 8 positions matching TRBD2. CDR3 length equals 15 residues. Germline loops: CDR1 SGHKS, CDR2 YYEKEE (reference sequence). V lost 0 bases to trimming and J lost 0 bases; unmatched junction nucleotides: 2. CDR3 DNA sequence: TGTGCCAGCAGCTTGGCCGGGGGGGTCTCCTACGAGCAGTACTTC. It yields the protein CASSLAGGVSYEQYF.

The chain employs TRBV7-9 and TRBJ2-5; 8 bases are shared with TRBD2. The germline gives CDR1 SEHNR, CDR2 FQNEAQ (reference sequence). V gave up 5 bases and J gave up 5 bases; unmatched junction bases: 10. The CDR3 runs 15 residues. The DNA of the CDR3 is TGTGCCAGCAGCCGTCGACGCGCGGGGGGCGAGACCCAGTACTTC. It translates to CASSRRRAGGETQYF.